This note documents a single T cell receptor beta chain sequence. The antigen is unknown. This specimen belongs to a study of beta chain features in type 1 diabetes. The CDR3 is 15 amino acids. V was clipped by 2 bases and J by 0 bases, with 8 bases between them. Germline V gene lookup returns CDR1 SGDLS and CDR2 YYNGEE. Study results and limitations: For type 1 diabetes patients, VDJ junctions showed fewer insertions and more deletions. Still unanswered here is whether HLA type influences TCRB rearrangement.

Since all of the isolated RNA was reverse transcribed, expressed TCRB transcripts were what got sequenced. The protocol was immunoSEQ multiplex PCR, while the TCRdb copy is restricted to in-frame clones and leaves out a portion. The profile shows some 410,000 clones, about an eighth of them singletons. The receptor's source is a young woman in good health. V usage is TRBV9 and J usage is TRBJ2-2; D not certain. Sequencing was done on a sample of naive CD4+ T cells from blood. The CDR3 bases are TGTGCCAGCAGCGTGGGCGGCGCGAACACCGGGGAGCTGTTTTTT. Translation gives CASSVGGANTGELFF.